Shown below are 30 T cell receptor beta chains from a single sample sequenced in a study of CD8 T cells in ankylosing spondylitis (dated by TCRdb to between 2016 and 2019). Their cognate antigens are unknown. The library was prepared using 5' RACE. Instrument on record: Illumina HiSeq 2500. The public sequencing data were trimmed at Q25 with fastp and processed into clonotypes with MiXCR by TCRdb, which kept only in-frame beta chains. Entries are consolidated by CDR3 protein sequence, retaining the most common genes and DNA. The sample table holds under 550,000 distinct CDR3 sequences, of which 25% to 30% were seen once. Approximately 1% of the sample lies in the top ten. Overall study outcomes, separate from this receptor: Blood from ankylosing spondylitis patients appeared to be characterized by a TCR beta motif made up of 8 or 9 highly homologous amino acid variants.

Material: blood, either unsorted or a sorted T cell fraction (not recorded which). The source of these receptors is a male donor with ankylosing spondylitis.

This clonotype was observed a few times. This sequence joins TRBV7-9 and TRBJ1-1; D not resolved. The germline V gene has CDR1 SEHNR and CDR2 FQNEAQ (reference sequence). Trimming removed 5 bases at V and 7 bases at J, with 17 bases between. The CDR3 loop spans 14 amino acids. DNA for the CDR3: TGTGCCAGCAGCGACGACGTAAGACCCTATGAAGCTTTCTTT. Its translation is CASSDDVRPYEAFF.

There are a few counts of this clonotype. V usage is TRBV3-1 and J usage is TRBJ2-1; 7 bases are shared with TRBD2. Trimming removed 0 bases from V and 13 bases from J; junction bases left unmatched: 9. In germline, CDR1 is LGHDT, CDR2 YNNKEL (reference sequence). This CDR3 comprises 14 residues. Here the CDR3 reads CASSQDRSGIYQFF. CDR3 DNA sequence: TGTGCCAGCAGCCAAGATCGGAGCGGGATTTATCAGTTCTTC.

In its sample, this clonotype was seen a few times. The rearrangement joins TRBV5-1 to TRBJ2-7, with TRBD2 as a possible D gene (7 bases). The CDR3 sequence is 15 residues long. The V and J ends lost 4 bases and 0 bases respectively, with 14 bases between them. CDR1 and CDR2 from the germline V gene are SGHRS and YFSETQ. CDR3 sequence (DNA): TGCGCCAGCAGCCCCCGGGGGGCGAGCTCCTACGAGCAGTACTTC. It yields the protein CASSPRGASSYEQYF.

This clonotype occurred a few times. J is TRBJ2-1 and V is TRBV5-1; 13 bases are a match to TRBD2. This CDR3 comprises 18 residues. V trimming: 4 bases; J trimming: 6 bases; junction bases outside the gene matches: 13. The germline V gene encodes CDR1 SGHRS and CDR2 YFSETQ. The CDR3 spells CASSPRTSGRSVGNEQFF. For the CDR3, the DNA is TGCGCCAGCAGCCCCCGGACTAGCGGGAGATCGGTCGGCAATGAGCAGTTCTTC.

V is TRBV7-2 and J is TRBJ2-3; perhaps D is TRBD1 or TRBD2 (5 bases each). With 5 bases removed from V and 0 bases from J, the gap between germline ends came to 18 bases. The germline V gene has CDR1 SGHTA and CDR2 FQGNSA. This CDR3 spans 17 amino acids. Written as DNA, the CDR3 is TGTGCCAGCAGCACACGCGAACGGGGCCAAAGCACAGATACGCAGTATTTT. It codes for CASSTRERGQSTDTQYF.

This clonotype was seen a few times. The chain employs TRBV5-1 and TRBJ2-1, with D possibly being TRBD2 (6 bases). The germline V gene encodes CDR1 SGHRS and CDR2 YFSETQ. CDR3 length: 16 amino acids. V was shortened by 0 bases and J by 4 bases, with 14 bases between the two germline ends. CDR3 sequence reads: CASSLGQGGSYNEQFF. The CDR3 DNA follows: TGCGCCAGCAGCTTGGGGCAGGGAGGATCTTACAATGAGCAGTTCTTC.

The chain employs TRBV18 and TRBJ1-4, with D possibly TRBD1 on 6 matching bases. In germline, CDR1 is KGHSH, CDR2 LQKENI. The V end lost 3 bases, the J end lost 8 bases, and 19 bases lay between the germline ends. The CDR3 runs to 16 residues. CDR3 residues: CASSPSTGSLEEKLFF. The CDR3, as DNA: TGTGCCAGCTCACCGTCTACAGGGTCATTAGAAGAAAAACTGTTTTTT.

The count of this clonotype is one. The J gene is TRBJ2-1, the V gene TRBV18; 9 bases line up with TRBD1. The V gene's germline CDR1 is KGHSH and CDR2 LQKENI. The CDR3 sequence is 14 residues long. Trimming removed 3 bases from V and 7 bases from J; junction bases left unmatched: 4. The CDR3 coding sequence is TGTGCCAGCTCACCGGGACAGGGAGCGAATGAGCAGTTCTTC. This codes for CASSPGQGANEQFF.

J is TRBJ2-2 and V is TRBV14, with D possibly TRBD2 on 5 matching bases. The V end was cut by 4 bases, the J end by 6 bases, with 15 bases between. The CDR3 length is 15 residues. CDR1 and CDR2 from the germline V gene are SGHDN and FVKESK. CDR3 DNA sequence: TGTGCCAGCAGCCCAATACTGGGGAGTTCCGGGGAGCTGTTTTTT. Translating it yields CASSPILGSSGELFF.

This clonotype was seen many times. This chain uses TRBV5-1 with TRBJ2-1; no reliable D call. V was shortened by 0 bases and J by 0 bases, with 10 bases between the two germline ends. In germline, CDR1 is SGHRS, CDR2 YFSETQ. The CDR3 loop spans 16 amino acids. CDR3: CASSLDGPSSYNEQFF. The DNA for the CDR3 is TGCGCCAGCAGCTTGGACGGCCCGAGCTCCTACAATGAGCAGTTCTTC.

This rearrangement joins TRBV19 to TRBJ2-1; 7 bases are shared with TRBD2. The ends lost 3 bases at V and 0 bases at J; junction bases unmatched: 8. The CDR3 is 17 residues long. Germline V lookup: CDR1 LNHDA, CDR2 SQIVND (reference sequence). This CDR3 reads CASSMAGDGSSYNEQFF. The CDR3 nucleotides read TGTGCCAGTAGTATGGCGGGGGACGGAAGCTCCTACAATGAGCAGTTCTTC.

In its sample, this clonotype was seen a few times. The rearrangement links TRBV7-2 to TRBJ2-2, with 9 nucleotides matching TRBD1. The junction had 8 bases not matched to a gene; V was cut back by 5 bases and J by 4 bases. The CDR3 has 16 residues. Germline CDR1 and CDR2: SGHTA and FQGNSA. This CDR3 reads CASSKQGAFGTGELFF. In DNA form, the CDR3 reads TGTGCCAGCAGCAAACAGGGGGCCTTCGGCACCGGGGAGCTGTTTTTT.

This clonotype was recorded once. The chain carries TRBV20-1 and TRBJ1-5; 8 bases fit TRBD1. This CDR3 is 16 amino acids long. Germline assignment: CDR1 DFQATT and CDR2 SNEGSKA (reference sequence). Losses at the gene ends were 2 bases for V and 6 bases for J; bases not matched to a gene: 12. The CDR3 bases are TGCAGTGCTAGACGCCAGGGCGAGACAGGGGTTCAGCCCCAGCATTTT. Amino acids: CSARRQGETGVQPQHF.

This chain links TRBV6-5 with TRBJ1-5, with no clear D. Trimming shortened V by 5 bases and J by 8 bases, and 19 bases separated the two germline ends. The V gene's germline CDR1 is MNHEY and CDR2 SVGAGI. The CDR3 consists of 15 residues. The CDR3 bases are TGTGCCAGCAGTACCGACCCGGGCCCCGGGGAGCCCCAGCATTTT. Encoded protein: CASSTDPGPGEPQHF.

V usage is TRBV5-1 and J usage is TRBJ1-1; TRBD1 matches 11 bases. V lost 0 bases and J lost 7; bases outside the gene matches: 2. Germline-derived CDR1 and CDR2 are SGHRS and YFSETQ. This CDR3 spans 14 amino acids. CDR3 residues: CASSLGDRGVEAFF. CDR3 DNA sequence: TGCGCCAGCAGCTTGGGGGACAGGGGGGTTGAAGCTTTCTTT.

This clonotype was seen only a few times. The chain is built from TRBV28 and TRBJ2-2; 11 nucleotides agree with TRBD2. In germline, CDR1 is MDHEN, CDR2 SYDVKM. The CDR3 has 17 amino acids. V shed 4 bases and J 6 bases; nucleotides not matched to a gene: 10. CDR3 DNA: TGTGCCAGCAGTTCTCCATGGGGACTAGCGGCACCCGGGGAGCTGTTTTTT. Translation gives CASSSPWGLAAPGELFF. Supplemented by reference TRBV28 and TRBJ2-2, the full variable domain reads DVKVTQSSRYLVKRTGEKVFLECVQDMDHENMFWYRQDPGLGLRLIYFSYDVKMKEKGDIPEGYSVSREKKERFSLILESASTNQTSMYLCASSSPWGLAAPGELFFGEGSRLTVL.

The J gene is TRBJ2-2, the V gene TRBV24-1, with 11 bases aligning to TRBD2. The CDR3 extends over 14 amino acids. Losses at the gene ends were 6 bases for V and 5 bases for J; bases not matched to a gene: 1. Germline V gives CDR1 KGHDR, CDR2 SFDVKD. CDR3 bases: TGTGCCACCAGTCGGACTAGCGGGACCGGGGAGCTGTTTTTT. This gives the protein CATSRTSGTGELFF.

This clonotype turned up a few times. This chain uses TRBV19 with TRBJ1-1, with D hard to call. The CDR3 extends over 14 amino acids. Trimming cost V 0 bases and J 4 bases, with 9 bases left between them. Germline V gene lookup returns CDR1 LNHDA and CDR2 SQIVND (reference sequence). CDR3 in amino acids: CASSIEAFSTEAFF. The CDR3 coding sequence is TGTGCCAGTAGTATAGAGGCATTTAGCACTGAAGCTTTCTTT.

The rearrangement links TRBV27 to TRBJ2-1; TRBD2 matches 7 bases. Germline lookup yields CDR1 MNHEY and CDR2 SMNVEV (reference sequence). V was pared by 8 bases and J by 4 bases, with 8 bases of the junction left unmatched. The CDR3 runs to 14 residues. CDR3 nucleotide sequence: TGTGCCAGCCAAGGAGCGGGAAGGTACAATGAGCAGTTCTTC. This translates into CASQGAGRYNEQFF.

CDR3 DNA sequence: TGCAGTGCGCCATTCGGGACAGGCTACGAGCAGTACTTC. Translation: CSAPFGTGYEQYF. The rearrangement joins TRBV20-1 to TRBJ2-7; 8 bases match TRBD1. The CDR3 is 13 amino acids. Germline loops: CDR1 DFQATT, CDR2 SNEGSKA (reference sequence). V lost 6 bases to trimming and J lost 3 bases; unmatched junction nucleotides: 7.

This chain joins TRBV7-2 and TRBJ2-7, with TRBD2 matching over 8 bases. The CDR3 consists of 14 residues. Trimming at V came to 5 bases and at J to 2 bases, leaving 5 bases not matched to a gene. The germline V gene has CDR1 SGHTA and CDR2 FQGNSA. CDR3 in amino acids: CASSPLADAYEQYF. CDR3 DNA: TGTGCCAGCAGCCCACTAGCGGATGCCTACGAGCAGTACTTC.

The chain links TRBV5-6 to TRBJ2-3; D tentatively fits TRBD1 or TRBD2 (5 bases each). Trimming left V 0 bases short and J 5 bases short, with 22 bases between. CDR3 length equals 18 residues. Germline V lookup: CDR1 SGHDT, CDR2 YYEEEE. The chain's CDR3 is CASSLARGGNAGLDTQYF. As DNA, the CDR3 is TGTGCCAGCAGCTTGGCCCGTGGGGGTAACGCCGGATTAGATACGCAGTATTTT. Variable domain in full (rest from reference TRBV5-6 and TRBJ2-3): DAGVTQSPTHLIKTRGQQVTLRCSPKSGHDTVSWYQQALGQGPQFIFQYYEEEERQRGNFPDRFSGHQFPNYSSELNVNALLLGDSALYLCASSLARGGNAGLDTQYFGPGTRLTVL.

The gene calls are TRBV24-1 and TRBJ2-3; TRBD2 aligns across 10 bases. In germline, CDR1 is KGHDR, CDR2 SFDVKD. The junction had 9 bases not matched to a gene; V was cut back by 5 bases and J by 5 bases. This CDR3 is 16 amino acids long. The DNA of the CDR3 is TGTGCCACCAGTGGAGTATCTAGCGGGAGCGTAGATACGCAGTATTTT. Protein product: CATSGVSSGSVDTQYF.

The rearrangement uses TRBV4-2 and TRBJ2-1, with a tentative D call TRBD2 (6 bases). CDR3 size: 13 residues. The V and J ends lost 0 bases and 9 bases respectively, with 9 bases between them. Germline values: CDR1 LGHNA, CDR2 YNFKEQ. Here the CDR3 reads CASSQDWGGEQFF. CDR3 bases: TGTGCCAGCAGCCAAGATTGGGGAGGTGAGCAGTTCTTC.

The rearrangement uses TRBV20-1 and TRBJ2-3; 8 bases match TRBD2. Germline V gene lookup returns CDR1 DFQATT and CDR2 SNEGSKA (reference sequence). V shed 2 bases, J shed 6 bases, and the junction held 4 bases outside the gene matches. CDR3 length: 13 residues. CDR3 amino acids: CSARIAGIDTQYF. DNA for the CDR3: TGCAGTGCTAGAATAGCGGGAATCGATACGCAGTATTTT.

The gene calls are TRBV5-1 and TRBJ2-1, with 9 bases matching TRBD2. Germline values: CDR1 SGHRS, CDR2 YFSETQ. The CDR3 is made up of 15 amino acids. The trim removed 4 bases at V and 6 bases at J, leaving 8 bases unmatched. The CDR3 sequence is CASSAWREGGNEQFF. The CDR3 DNA sequence: TGCGCCAGCAGCGCTTGGCGGGAGGGGGGCAATGAGCAGTTCTTC.

This clonotype has just a few counts. The rearrangement links TRBV10-3 to TRBJ2-1, with 9 bases aligning to TRBD2. With 5 bases clipped from V and 4 bases from J, the junction kept 12 bases outside the gene matches. CDR1 ENHRY and CDR2 SYGVKD come from the germline V gene. This CDR3 is 17 amino acids long. The CDR3 bases are TGTGCCATCAGTCAACCGGAGACTAGCGGATCGTACAATGAGCAGTTCTTC. Translating it yields CAISQPETSGSYNEQFF.

The genes are TRBV6-1 and TRBJ2-1; TRBD1 matches at 8 bases. With 5 bases clipped from V and 2 bases from J, the junction kept 5 bases outside the gene matches. This CDR3 spans 15 amino acids. From germline, CDR1 is MNHNS and CDR2 SASEGT. The CDR3 coding sequence is TGTGCCAGCAGTCCGGGACAGGCGACCTACAATGAGCAGTTCTTC. Translated, it gives CASSPGQATYNEQFF.

The gene calls are TRBV7-9 and TRBJ2-5; a possible D gene is TRBD1 (6 bases). CDR3 length: 12 amino acids. CDR1 is SEHNR, CDR2 FQNEAQ, per germline (reference sequence). Trimming removed 8 bases from V and 5 bases from J, with 12 bases in between. CDR3 region: CASPQGRETQYF. The CDR3, as DNA: TGTGCCAGCCCACAGGGCCGGGAGACCCAGTACTTC. The full variable domain, in which reference TRBV7-9 and TRBJ2-5 provide the parts outside the CDR3, is DTGVSQNPRHKITKRGQNVTFRCDPISEHNRLYWYRQTLGQGPEFLTYFQNEAQLEKSRLLSDRFSAERPKGSFSTLEIQRTEQGDSAMYLCASPQGRETQYFGPGTRLLVL.

The table lists this clonotype with a few counts. V gene TRBV3-1 combines with J gene TRBJ2-3, with 10 bases fitting TRBD2. V lost 6 bases and J lost 13; bases outside the gene matches: 10. CDR1 is LGHDT and CDR2 is YNNKEL in the germline V gene (reference sequence). The CDR3 has 13 residues. CDR3 DNA sequence: TGTGCCAGCAGTCCGGGAGGGACTAGCGTCGAGTATTTT. It translates to CASSPGGTSVEYF.